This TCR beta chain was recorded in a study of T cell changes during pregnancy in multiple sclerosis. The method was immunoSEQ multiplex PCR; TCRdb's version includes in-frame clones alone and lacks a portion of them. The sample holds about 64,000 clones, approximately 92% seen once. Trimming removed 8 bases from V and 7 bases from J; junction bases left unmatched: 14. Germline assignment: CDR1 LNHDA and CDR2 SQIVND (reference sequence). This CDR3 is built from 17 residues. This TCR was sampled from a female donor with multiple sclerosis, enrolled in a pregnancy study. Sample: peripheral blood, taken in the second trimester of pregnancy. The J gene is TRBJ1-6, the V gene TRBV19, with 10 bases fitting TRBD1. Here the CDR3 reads CASSDRASTGGNSPLHF. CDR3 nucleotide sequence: TGTGCCAGTTCGGACCGGGCATCGACAGGGGGCAATTCACCCCTCCACTTT. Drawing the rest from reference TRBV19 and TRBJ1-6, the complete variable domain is DGGITQSPKYLFRKEGQNVTLSCEQNLNHDAMYWYRQDPGQGLRLIYYSQIVNDFQKGDIAEGYSVSREKKESFPLTVTSAQKNPTAFYLCASSDRASTGGNSPLHFGNGTRLTVT.